The next 23 T cell receptor beta chains were all read from a single sample in a study of CD8 T cells in ankylosing spondylitis. TCRdb called the 5' RACE reads again in MiXCR, with one record for every CDR3 protein. Found here are a few hundred thousand distinct CDR3 sequences, roughly a tenth of them singletons; the top ten hold over 20%. Sequencing was performed on blood, either unsorted or a sorted T cell fraction (not recorded which). The receptors originated from a male donor with ankylosing spondylitis or in good health (not recorded which).

This clonotype was found a few times. The chain carries TRBV15 and TRBJ1-2, with 9 bases that match TRBD1. The germline V gene has CDR1 LNHNV and CDR2 YYDKDF (reference sequence). V lost 4 bases and J lost 4; bases outside the gene matches: 10. The CDR3 totals 16 residues. The CDR3 sequence is CATSTISSGQGYGYTF. In nucleotides, the CDR3 is TGTGCCACCAGCACCATAAGTTCGGGACAGGGCTATGGCTACACCTTC.

This clonotype came up a few times. The V call is TRBV3-1, the J call TRBJ2-7; D is ambiguous. V lost 1 base and J 6 bases, leaving 16 bases between the germline ends. CDR3 length: 15 amino acids. Germline V gene lookup returns CDR1 LGHDT and CDR2 YNNKEL (reference sequence). In DNA, the CDR3 is TGTGCCAGCAGCCAAGGTTCCGGGTCCAAGGGCGAGCAGTACTTC. Its translation is CASSQGSGSKGEQYF.

The chain joins TRBV12-3 or TRBV12-4 to TRBJ1-5; D unresolved. CDR3 size: 15 residues. The V end was cut by 2 bases, the J end by 3 bases, with 11 bases between. CDR3 loop: CASSLRAPVNQPQHF. The CDR3 nucleotides read TGTGCCAGCAGTTTAAGGGCGCCAGTCAATCAGCCCCAGCATTTT.

On this clonotype: This may stem from a read error, because a much larger clone lies one nucleotide away. The chain links TRBV12-3 or TRBV12-4 to TRBJ1-5; D uncertain. The CDR3 runs to 12 residues. The CDR3 DNA is TGTGCCAGCAGACCTGGGAGTCAGCCCCCGCATTTT. Amino acid sequence: CASRPGSQPPHF.

For the CDR3, the DNA is TGTGCCAGCAGCGTAGGGGGGGCGGACACTGAAGCTTTCTTT. Its protein is CASSVGGADTEAFF. This rearrangement joins TRBV9 to TRBJ1-1; maybe TRBD1 (6 bases). Germline V gene data show CDR1 as SGDLS and CDR2 as YYNGEE. V dropped 0 bases and J dropped 3 bases, with 9 bases sitting between them. The CDR3 length is 14 residues.

The CDR3 sequence is CASSLGALMRGASSTDTQYF. The DNA of the CDR3 is TGTGCCAGCAGCTTAGGGGCATTGATGCGGGGGGCCTCTAGCACAGATACGCAGTATTTT. The genes are TRBV11-2 and TRBJ2-3; TRBD2 aligns across 8 bases. Unmatched junction bases numbered 15, after V lost 1 base and J lost 0 bases. This CDR3 is 20 amino acids long. Germline lookup yields CDR1 SGHAT and CDR2 FQNNGV.

At least ten counts were recorded for this clonotype. The gene calls are TRBV20-1 and TRBJ1-1, with 7 bases lining up with TRBD1. This CDR3 comprises 14 residues. Trimming at V came to 3 bases and at J to 0 bases, leaving 4 bases not matched to a gene. CDR1 is DFQATT and CDR2 is SNEGSKA in the germline V gene (reference sequence). In DNA, the CDR3 is TGCAGTGCTAGGGACAGGAGATTGAACACTGAAGCTTTCTTT. It encodes CSARDRRLNTEAFF.

This clonotype was recorded at least ten times. The chain uses TRBV28 and TRBJ1-4; D may be TRBD1 (5 bases). From germline, CDR1 is MDHEN and CDR2 SYDVKM. The CDR3 totals 14 residues. V was cut by 3 bases and J by 7 bases, with 12 bases left in between. The CDR3 nucleotides are TGTGCCAGCAGTTTGCCGGGGGAGGGTGAAAAACTGTTTTTT. It encodes CASSLPGEGEKLFF.

With regard to this clonotype: A read error is possible here, since a much larger clone lies one base away. The chain links TRBV6-6 to TRBJ2-5; D possibly corresponds to TRBD1 (6 bases). Trimming stripped 7 bases from V and 3 bases from J, with 9 bases between. Germline V gene sequence: CDR1 MNHNY, CDR2 SVGAGI (reference sequence). CDR3 length: 12 amino acids. This CDR3 reads CASKSGEETQYF. CDR3 DNA: TGTGCCAGCAAGTCAGGGGAAGAGACCCAGTACTTC.

This clonotype was seen ten or more times. The chain uses TRBV5-1 and TRBJ2-2; TRBD1 agrees at 7 bases. V gave up 5 bases and J gave up 4 bases; unmatched junction bases: 8. CDR1 is SGHRS and CDR2 is YFSETQ in the germline V gene. The CDR3 runs 15 residues. CDR3: CASSFEGARTGELFF. CDR3 in DNA: TGCGCCAGCAGTTTTGAGGGGGCGCGCACCGGGGAGCTGTTTTTT.

The V call is TRBV7-3, the J call TRBJ2-3; 7 bases agree with TRBD1. The V segment lost 6 bases and the J segment 5 bases; nucleotides outside the gene matches: 11. There are 15 residues in the CDR3. The germline V gene has CDR1 SGHTA and CDR2 FQGTGA. This chain's CDR3 is CASSANRGYGDTQYF. The CDR3 coding sequence is TGTGCCAGCAGTGCGAACAGGGGATATGGAGATACGCAGTATTTT.

The V call is TRBV7-9, the J call TRBJ2-5, with a weak D call TRBD1 (6 bases). The V gene lost 4 bases and the J gene lost 5 bases, with 17 bases spanning the gap. CDR3 length: 15 amino acids. The germline V gene encodes CDR1 SEHNR and CDR2 FQNEAQ (reference sequence). CDR3 coding DNA: TGTGCCAGCAGCTCCGGGACATACGGCCTGGAGACCCAGTACTTC. It specifies CASSSGTYGLETQYF.

This clonotype appeared many times. The genes are TRBV7-9 and TRBJ2-3; 7 positions match TRBD1. This CDR3 spans 16 amino acids. The V segment lost 1 base and the J segment 2 bases; nucleotides outside the gene matches: 6. Germline CDR1 SEHNR, CDR2 FQNEAQ (reference sequence). CDR3 sequence reads: CASSLGETGPTDTQYF. The CDR3 DNA reads TGTGCCAGCAGCTTAGGTGAGACAGGGCCCACAGATACGCAGTATTTT.

In this sample, this clonotype turned up a few times. V usage is TRBV7-2 and J usage is TRBJ1-1; 10 nucleotides match TRBD1. This CDR3 comprises 17 residues. Germline loops: CDR1 SGHTA, CDR2 FQGNSA. V dropped 5 bases and J dropped 4; count of bases not matched to a gene: 13. The CDR3 sequence is CASSLTAGTGVFTEAFF. CDR3 DNA: TGTGCCAGCAGCCTAACCGCCGGGACAGGGGTGTTCACTGAAGCTTTCTTT.

For this clonotype: In this CDR3 the conserved last residue, phenylalanine or tryptophan, is missing, so a read error is likely. The gene calls are TRBV7-6 and TRBJ2-3; 11 bases are shared with TRBD2. Looked up from germline, CDR1 is SGHVS and CDR2 is FNYEAQ. V trimming: 2 bases; J trimming: 2 bases; junction bases outside the gene matches: 6. This CDR3 is 17 amino acids long. This CDR3 is CASSLLSGGENTDTQYL. The CDR3 nucleotides are TGTGCCAGCAGCTTACTTAGCGGGGGGGAAAACACAGATACGCAGTATCTT.

The rearrangement links TRBV5-6 to TRBJ2-3; TRBD2 is a possible D gene (7 bases). V shed 5 bases and J shed 4 bases, with 17 bases lying between them. The CDR3 has 15 amino acids. Germline V gives CDR1 SGHDT, CDR2 YYEEEE. The CDR3 DNA is TGTGCCAGCAGGGACTTGGGGGGGGGCTCAGATACGCAGTATTTT. Protein product: CASRDLGGGSDTQYF.

This chain connects TRBV6-1 to TRBJ2-2; TRBD1 matches at 11 bases. The CDR3 consists of 15 residues. Germline CDR1 and CDR2: MNHNS and SASEGT. The junction had 9 bases not matched to a gene; V was cut back by 11 bases and J by 4 bases. The CDR3 sequence: CAGALGQGATGELFF. The CDR3, as DNA: TGTGCCGGCGCCCTAGGACAGGGGGCCACCGGGGAGCTGTTTTTT.

This clonotype was seen a few times. The chain uses TRBV6-1 and TRBJ2-1; D tentatively fits TRBD1 or TRBD2 (5 bases each). Trimming removed 0 bases at V and 6 bases at J, with 9 bases between. The CDR3 is 14 amino acids. CDR1 MNHNS and CDR2 SASEGT come from the germline V gene. The CDR3 protein is CASSEAGGGNEQFF. The CDR3 DNA sequence: TGTGCCAGCAGTGAAGCAGGTGGGGGCAATGAGCAGTTCTTC.

The rearrangement joins TRBV3-1 to TRBJ1-5; tentatively, D is TRBD1 (6 bases). Germline CDR1 is LGHDT and CDR2 is YNNKEL (reference sequence). V gave up 1 base and J gave up 9 bases, with 10 bases separating them. The CDR3 sequence is 13 residues long. In DNA form, the CDR3 reads TGTGCCAGCAGCCAAGCACAGGGTGCGCCCCAGCATTTT. This codes for CASSQAQGAPQHF.

Only a few counts were recorded for this clonotype. The gene calls are TRBV10-3 and TRBJ2-2, with no clear D. The CDR3 totals 16 residues. CDR1 and CDR2 from the germline V gene are ENHRY and SYGVKD. V lost 0 bases and J lost 0, with 8 bases in between. DNA of the CDR3: TGTGCCATCAGTGAGTCGAGAGGCGCGAACACCGGGGAGCTGTTTTTT. Its translation: CAISESRGANTGELFF.

About this clonotype: One junction end disagrees with the germline gene, perhaps due to a read error. The genes are TRBV9 and TRBJ1-1; D remains ambiguous. The CDR3 extends over 14 amino acids. CDR1 SGDLS and CDR2 YYNGEE come from the germline V gene. DNA for the CDR3: TGTGCCAGCGGCGTAGAACCCCTGAACACTGAAGCTTTCTTT. Translation: CASGVEPLNTEAFF.

In its sample, this clonotype was seen many times. This chain joins TRBV25-1 and TRBJ2-1, with TRBD1 matching 7 bases. This CDR3 spans 17 amino acids. The germline gives CDR1 MGHDK, CDR2 SYGVNS. Trimming cost V 5 bases and J 5 bases; bases outside gene matches: 15. The CDR3 loop reads CASSSTGPQTLNNEQFF. The CDR3 DNA sequence: TGTGCCAGCAGTTCGACAGGGCCACAGACTCTCAACAATGAGCAGTTCTTC.

This clonotype showed up just a few times. This rearrangement joins TRBV7-9 to TRBJ2-7, with a possible D match to TRBD1 (5 bases). The CDR3 spans 14 residues. Germline CDR1 is SEHNR and CDR2 is FQNEAQ (reference sequence). V was cut by 2 bases and J by 7 bases, with 15 bases left in between. The CDR3 region has the DNA TGTGCCAGCAGCTTATCTGGGGCGACGAGGGAGCAGTACTTC. As protein: CASSLSGATREQYF.